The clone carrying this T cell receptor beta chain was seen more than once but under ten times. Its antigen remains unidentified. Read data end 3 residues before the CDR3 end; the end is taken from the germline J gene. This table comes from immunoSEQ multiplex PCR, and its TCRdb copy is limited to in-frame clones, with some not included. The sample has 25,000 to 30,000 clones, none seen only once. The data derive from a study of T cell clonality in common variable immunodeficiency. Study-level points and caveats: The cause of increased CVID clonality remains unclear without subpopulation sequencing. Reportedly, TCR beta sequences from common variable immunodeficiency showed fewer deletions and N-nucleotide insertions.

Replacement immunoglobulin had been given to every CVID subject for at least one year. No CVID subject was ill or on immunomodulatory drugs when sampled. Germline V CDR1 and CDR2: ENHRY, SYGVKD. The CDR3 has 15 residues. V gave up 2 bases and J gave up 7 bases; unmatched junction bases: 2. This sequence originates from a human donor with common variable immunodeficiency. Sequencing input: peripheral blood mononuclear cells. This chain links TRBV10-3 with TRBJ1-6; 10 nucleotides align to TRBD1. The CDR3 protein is CAISEDRGQNSPLHF. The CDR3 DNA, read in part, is TGTGCCATCAGTGAGGACAGGGGGCAGAATTCACCC.